The clone carrying this TCR beta chain occurred once. Germline lookup yields CDR1 SNHLY and CDR2 FYNNEI. This CDR3 is built from 14 residues. Deletions cut 6 bases from V and 5 bases from J, with 16 bases between. The data are from a study of control samples from healthy donors and cancer patients. Profiling relied on immunoSEQ multiplex PCR, and the TCRdb table lists in-frame clones only, not all of them. The data contain approximately 180,000 clones, around 92% of them seen just once; the ten biggest clones take up 2%. The sequenced sample was blood. This TCR was sampled from a middle-aged woman in good health. V and J are TRBV2 and TRBJ1-1; D may be TRBD1 (6 bases). The CDR3 loop reads CASSSEGGNTEAFF. CDR3 nucleotides: TGTGCCAGCAGCAGCGAGGGGGGGAATACTGAAGCTTTCTTT.